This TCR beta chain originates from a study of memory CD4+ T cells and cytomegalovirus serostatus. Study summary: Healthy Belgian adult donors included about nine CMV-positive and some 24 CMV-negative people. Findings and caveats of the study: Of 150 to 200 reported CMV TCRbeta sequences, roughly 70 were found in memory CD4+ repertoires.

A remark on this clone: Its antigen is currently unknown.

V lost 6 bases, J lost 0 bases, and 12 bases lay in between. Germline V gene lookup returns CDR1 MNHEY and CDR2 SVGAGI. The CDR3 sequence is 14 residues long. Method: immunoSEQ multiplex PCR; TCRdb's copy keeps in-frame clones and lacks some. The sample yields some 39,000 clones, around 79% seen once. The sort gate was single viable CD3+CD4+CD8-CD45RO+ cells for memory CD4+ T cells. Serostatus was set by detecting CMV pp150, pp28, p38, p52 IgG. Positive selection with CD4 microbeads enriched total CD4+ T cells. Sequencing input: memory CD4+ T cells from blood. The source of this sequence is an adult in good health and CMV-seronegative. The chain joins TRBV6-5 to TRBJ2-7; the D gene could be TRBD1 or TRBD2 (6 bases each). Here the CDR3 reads CASSLGGSSYEQYF. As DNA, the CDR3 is TGTGCCAGCAGCTTGGGGGGCAGCTCCTACGAGCAGTACTTC.